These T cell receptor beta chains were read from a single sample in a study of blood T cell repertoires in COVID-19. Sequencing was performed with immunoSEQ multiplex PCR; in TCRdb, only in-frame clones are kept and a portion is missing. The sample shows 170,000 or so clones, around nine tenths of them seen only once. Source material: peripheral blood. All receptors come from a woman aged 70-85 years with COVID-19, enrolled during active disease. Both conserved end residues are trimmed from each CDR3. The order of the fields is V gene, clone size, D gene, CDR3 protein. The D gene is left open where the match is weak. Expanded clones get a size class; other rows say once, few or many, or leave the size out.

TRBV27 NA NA ASSLDTLSYEQY
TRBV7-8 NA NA ASSLAGGSTEAF
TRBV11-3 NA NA ASSEGRYLQETQY
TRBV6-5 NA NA ASTGQAYGYT
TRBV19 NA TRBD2 ASSRNSGRVGEQF
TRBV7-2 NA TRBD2 ASSTAGGPSYEQY
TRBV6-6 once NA ASSPRRMGYEQY
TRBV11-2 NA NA ASSLDLGRALGPEAF
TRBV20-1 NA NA SASLWRSYNEQF
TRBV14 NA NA ASSQTRDTEAF
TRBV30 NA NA AWGRTASHGYT
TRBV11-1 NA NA ASSFGRKLF
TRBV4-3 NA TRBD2 ASSQDLEGLAGGTDTQY
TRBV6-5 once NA ASSYSDSSGNTIY
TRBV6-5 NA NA ASSWGGNQPQH
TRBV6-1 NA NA ASSERAVQGGHEQF
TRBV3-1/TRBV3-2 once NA ASSQEDDRIAGAYNEQF
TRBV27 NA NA ASTPVWGGEKLF
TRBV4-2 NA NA ASSQDGDSLGELF
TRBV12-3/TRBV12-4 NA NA ASSFRETQY
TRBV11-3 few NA ASSHPQGSGNTIY
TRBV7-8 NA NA ASSLAKGRISGNTIY
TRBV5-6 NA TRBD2 ASSLDMGGETQY
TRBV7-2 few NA ASSLAGVGTYNEQF
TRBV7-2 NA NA ASSLGPDSTNEKLF
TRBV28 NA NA ASYRTGETQY
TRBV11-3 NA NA ASSGARITEAF
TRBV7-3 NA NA ASSLTRNTEAF
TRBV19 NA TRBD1 ASSMGGQGSYEQY
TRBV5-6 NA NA ASSLARGETQY
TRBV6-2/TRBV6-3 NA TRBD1 ASSPGTGSSYEQY
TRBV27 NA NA ASSLSNYQPQH
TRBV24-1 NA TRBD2 ATSDSSGGGYQQY
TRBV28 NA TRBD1 ASSLQGEGHQH
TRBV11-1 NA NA ASSLGGSISYEQY
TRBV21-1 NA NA ASSKCRGYNEQF
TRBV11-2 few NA ASSFGELEKLF
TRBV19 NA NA ASSKGTPYNEQF
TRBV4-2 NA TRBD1 ASSQGNPGTDYEQY
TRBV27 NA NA ASSLWGQNTEAF
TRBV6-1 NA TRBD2 ASSEPAGGRETQY
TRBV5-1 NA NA ASSVDPGSGNTIY
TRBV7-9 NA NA ASSFSLEDQPQH
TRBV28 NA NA ASSLVLGVGQPQH
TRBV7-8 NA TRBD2 ASSYRTSGTREQF